This T cell receptor beta chain was observed in a study of blood T cells in healthy people across ages. General study results and limits: More naive CD4+ cells and higher diversity were found in long-lived than in aged donors.

A sample-barcoded 5' primer and a J-beta primer mix were used in a second PCR of roughly 7 to 11 cycles. Sequencing yielded, for each sample, at least 3 million paired-end reads carrying CDR3. TCRdb fed the 5' RACE reads into MiXCR, producing one record per CDR3 protein. The table lists over 1,500,000 distinct CDR3 sequences, 35% to 50% of them singletons. This CDR3 contains 13 residues. Germline CDR1 ENHRY, CDR2 SYGVKD. On this clonotype: Its antigen is still unknown. At one end, the junction sequence differs from germline, possibly due to a read error.

Sequencing was carried out using blood. This clonotype was sampled from a human donor in good health. The chain is built from TRBV10-3 and TRBJ1-2; D gene unclear. The CDR3: CAIGDGISDGYTF. Written as DNA, the CDR3 is TGTGCCATCGGTGATGGGATTTCGGATGGCTACACCTTC.